Listed below are T cell receptor beta chains from one sample, sequenced in a study of cytomegalovirus exposure and HLA in healthy donors. The protocol was immunoSEQ multiplex PCR, while the TCRdb copy is restricted to in-frame clones and leaves out a portion. The sample contains some 50,000 clones, 90% to 95% of which appear only once. The sequenced sample was PBMCs. All receptors come from a woman aged 18 to 35 in good health and CMV-seronegative. Each CDR3 is given with its conserved first and last residue. The D gene is left open where the match is weak. Expanded clones are given a class, and other clones once, few, many or no size at all.

>NA|TRBJ2-3|NA|TRBV7-2
TGTGCCAGCAGCCCAATACGGACTAGCACAGATACGCAGTATTTT
CASSPIRTSTDTQYF
>NA|TRBJ1-3|NA|TRBV6-1
TGTGCCAGCAACGGCTCTGGAAACACCATATATTTT
CASNGSGNTIYF
>once|TRBJ1-2|TRBD1|TRBV27
TGTGCCAGCAGCCCGGACAGGGGGCGCCGTGGCTACACCTTC
CASSPDRGRRGYTF
>NA|TRBJ2-3|NA|TRBV18
TGTGCCAGCTCCCTCGTAGGCACAGATACGCAGTATTTT
CASSLVGTDTQYF
>NA|TRBJ2-3|TRBD1|TRBV5-6
TGTGCCGGCCGGGACAGGGGGCTTAGGTGGACAGATACGCAGTATTTT
CAGRDRGLRWTDTQYF
>NA|TRBJ2-1|NA|TRBV5-4
TGTGCCAGCAGCGGCCGGGACTTGCACAACCGGCAGACCTACAATGAGCAGTTCTTC
CASSGRDLHNRQTYNEQFF
>NA|TRBJ2-3|NA|TRBV11-1
TGTGCCAGCAGCCCGACAGTGAGCACAGATACGCAGTATTTT
CASSPTVSTDTQYF
>NA|TRBJ2-3|NA|TRBV9
TGTGCCAGTCAAAGGGAGTTTGATACGCAGTATTTT
CASQREFDTQYF
>NA|TRBJ1-1|TRBD1|TRBV19
TGTGCCAGTACCTCGGGGGACAGGGGCATGAACACTGAAGCTTTCTTT
CASTSGDRGMNTEAFF
>NA|TRBJ1-2|NA|TRBV7-9
TGTGCCAGCAGCTCAGCCGACACTAGGGCTAACTATGGCTACACCTTC
CASSSADTRANYGYTF
>NA|TRBJ2-7|TRBD2|TRBV9
TGTGCCAGCAGCGTAGGCGGGGGGCTCACCTACGAGCAGTACTTC
CASSVGGGLTYEQYF
>NA|TRBJ2-1|NA|TRBV6-4
TGTGCCAGCAGTGACTCTCGCTCTTTGTCCGGTGAGCAGTTCTTC
CASSDSRSLSGEQFF
>once|TRBJ1-2|TRBD1|TRBV7-2
TGTGCCAGCAGCTTCGCAGGGGGCGCTGGTGACTATGGCTACACCTTC
CASSFAGGAGDYGYTF
>once|TRBJ1-1|TRBD1|TRBV27
TGTGCCAGCAGTTCTGGGGCGTCCCAGGGGGGAGAAGCTTTCTTT
CASSSGASQGGEAFF
>NA|TRBJ2-2|TRBD2|TRBV9
TGTGCCAGCAGCGTAGCGGTCGGGGGGGCCCTCGGGGAGCTGTTTTTT
CASSVAVGGALGELFF
>NA|TRBJ2-2|NA|TRBV30
TGTGCCTGGAGTGGAGGAACCGGGGAGCTGTTTTTT
CAWSGGTGELFF
>NA|TRBJ1-2|NA|TRBV7-8
TGTGCCAGCAGCTCCAGGGTGGGCTATGGCTACACCTTC
CASSSRVGYGYTF
>NA|TRBJ1-2|NA|TRBV28
TGTGCCAGCAGTAAAACAGGGAGTTTGCGGTATGGCTACACCTTC
CASSKTGSLRYGYTF
>NA|TRBJ2-5|TRBD1|TRBV15
TGTGCCACCAGCAGAGGTCAGGGGGATCAAGAGACCCAGTACTTC
CATSRGQGDQETQYF
>NA|TRBJ2-7|TRBD1|TRBV5-1
TGCGCCAGCAGCGAGCTACAGGGGCCCCACTTGGAGCAGTACTTC
CASSELQGPHLEQYF
>NA|TRBJ2-7|TRBD1|TRBV6-6
TGTGCCAGCAGTTACTCGACAGGGATTTACGAGCAGTACTTC
CASSYSTGIYEQYF
>NA|TRBJ1-5|NA|TRBV18
TGTGCCAGCTCACCACCTAGTAGCAATCAGCCCCAGCATTTT
CASSPPSSNQPQHF
>NA|TRBJ2-1|TRBD2|TRBV6-6
TGTGCCAGCAGGGGGACTAGCGGGAACAACAATGAGCAGTTCTTC
CASRGTSGNNNEQFF
>NA|TRBJ1-4|NA|TRBV7-2
TGTGCCAGCAGCTTATACGGTCCTAATGAAAAACTGTTTTTT
CASSLYGPNEKLFF